The 4 T cell receptor beta chains presented below share a single source sample, sequenced in a study of T cell responses to AZD1222 COVID-19 vaccine. Repertoires were generated with immunoSEQ multiplex PCR, while TCRdb's copy carries only in-frame clones and drops some. The repertoire has more than 110,000 clones, 75% to 90% of them found once; the top ten carry approximately 8%. The sample in question was peripheral blood, obtained on day 0 of AZD1222 vaccination. Every receptor here comes from an adult in good health.

The chain carries TRBV12-3 or TRBV12-4 and TRBJ2-7; 7 bases align to TRBD1. CDR3 length equals 13 residues. V dropped 6 bases and J dropped 5; count of bases not matched to a gene: 7. CDR3 sequence: CASSPPGGDEQYF. CDR3 coding DNA: TGTGCCAGCAGCCCTCCAGGGGGAGACGAGCAGTACTTC.

The chain couples TRBV7-9 to TRBJ1-1, with 7 bases fitting TRBD1. The CDR3 length is 13 residues. Trimming took 7 bases from V and 7 from J; bases not matched to a gene: 9. The V gene's germline CDR1 is SEHNR and CDR2 FQNEAQ (reference sequence). This CDR3 reads CASTVGGYSEAFF. The CDR3 coding sequence is TGTGCCAGCACCGTAGGGGGCTATAGTGAAGCTTTCTTT.

The chain is built from TRBV28 and TRBJ1-2, with a weak D call TRBD1 (6 bases). V lost 7 bases, J lost 7 bases, and 16 bases lay in between. Germline assignment: CDR1 MDHEN and CDR2 SYDVKM. The CDR3 is 13 residues long. Written as DNA, the CDR3 is TGTGCCAGCAAGGGGGGAACCCTCGGTGGCTACACCTTC. It translates to CASKGGTLGGYTF.

In this sample, this clone turned up a few times. Other DNA sequences within the sample encode an identical CDR3. The chain carries TRBV24-1 and TRBJ1-5; no definite D call. The V end was cut by 6 bases, the J end by 3 bases, with 8 bases between. The germline gives CDR1 KGHDR, CDR2 SFDVKD. The CDR3 contains 13 residues. The DNA of the CDR3 is TGTGCCACCAGTTCAGGACCCAATCAGCCCCAGCATTTT. Translated: CATSSGPNQPQHF.